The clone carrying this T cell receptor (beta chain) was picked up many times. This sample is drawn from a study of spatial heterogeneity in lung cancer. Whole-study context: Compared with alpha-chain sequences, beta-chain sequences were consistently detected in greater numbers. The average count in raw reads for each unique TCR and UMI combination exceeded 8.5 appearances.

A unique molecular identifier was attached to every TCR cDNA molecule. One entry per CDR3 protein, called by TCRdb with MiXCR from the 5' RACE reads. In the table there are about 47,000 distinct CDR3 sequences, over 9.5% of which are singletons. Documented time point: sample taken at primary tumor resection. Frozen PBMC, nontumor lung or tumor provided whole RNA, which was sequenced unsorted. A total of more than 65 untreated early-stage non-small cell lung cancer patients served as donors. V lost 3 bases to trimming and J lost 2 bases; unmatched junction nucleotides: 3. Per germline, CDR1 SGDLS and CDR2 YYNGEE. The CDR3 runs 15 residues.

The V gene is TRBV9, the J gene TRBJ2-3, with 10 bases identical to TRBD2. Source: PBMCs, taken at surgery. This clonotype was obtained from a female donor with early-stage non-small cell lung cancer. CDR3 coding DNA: TGTGCCAGCAGCGGTAGCGGGGGGACCACAGATACGCAGTATTTT. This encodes CASSGSGGTTDTQYF.